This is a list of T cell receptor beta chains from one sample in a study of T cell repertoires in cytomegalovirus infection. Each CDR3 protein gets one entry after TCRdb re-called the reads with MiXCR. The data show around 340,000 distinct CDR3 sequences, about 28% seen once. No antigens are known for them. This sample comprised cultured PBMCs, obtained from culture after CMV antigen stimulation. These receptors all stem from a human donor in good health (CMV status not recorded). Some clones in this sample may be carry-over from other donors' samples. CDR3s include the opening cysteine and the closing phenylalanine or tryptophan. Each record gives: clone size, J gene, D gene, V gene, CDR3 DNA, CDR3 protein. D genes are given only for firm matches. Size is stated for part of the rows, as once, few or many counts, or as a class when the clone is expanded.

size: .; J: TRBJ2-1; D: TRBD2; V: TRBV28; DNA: TGTGCCAGCAGTCGGACTAGCGGTTTGGGGGGTGAGCAGTTCTTC; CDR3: CASSRTSGLGGEQFF
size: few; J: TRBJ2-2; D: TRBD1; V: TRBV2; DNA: TGTGCCAGCGTTAGACAGGGGGCGGACACCGGGGAGCTGTTTTTT; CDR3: CASVRQGADTGELFF
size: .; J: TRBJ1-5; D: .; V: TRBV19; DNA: TGTGCCAGTAGGCGACAGAACTTAGGGGGGCCCCAGCATTTT; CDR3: CASRRQNLGGPQHF
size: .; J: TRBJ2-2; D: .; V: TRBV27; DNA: TGTGCCAGCAGTTTCGGTGTGGTCGGGGAGCTGTTTTTT; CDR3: CASSFGVVGELFF
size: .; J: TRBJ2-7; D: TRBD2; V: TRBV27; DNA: TGTGCCAGCAGTTTTGTGTTGGCGGGAGTACTCGAGCAGTACTTC; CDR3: CASSFVLAGVLEQYF
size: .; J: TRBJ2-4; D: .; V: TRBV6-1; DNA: TGTGCCAGCAGGGGGGCCGGGGGAAACATTCAGTACTTC; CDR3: CASRGAGGNIQYF
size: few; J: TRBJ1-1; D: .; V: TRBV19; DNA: TGTGCCAGTCAACAGGGAGTTACTGAAGCTTTCTTT; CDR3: CASQQGVTEAFF
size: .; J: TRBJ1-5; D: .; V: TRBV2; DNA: TGTGCCAGCAGTGAGAACGGGTATAGCAATCAGCCCCAGCATTTT; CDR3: CASSENGYSNQPQHF
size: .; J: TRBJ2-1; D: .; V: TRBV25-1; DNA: TGTGCCAGCAGCCTGCGGGACCCTGGCTACAATGAGCAGTTCTTC; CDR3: CASSLRDPGYNEQFF
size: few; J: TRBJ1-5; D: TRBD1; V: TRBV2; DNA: TGTGCCAGCAGTGGGGACAGGGTGGAACAGCCCCAGCATTTT; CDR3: CASSGDRVEQPQHF
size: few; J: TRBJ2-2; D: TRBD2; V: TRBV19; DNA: TGTGCCAGTGGATTACTAGCGTTTAACACCGGGGAGCTGTTTTTT; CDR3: CASGLLAFNTGELFF
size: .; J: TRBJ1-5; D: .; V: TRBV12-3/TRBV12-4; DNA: TGTGCCAGCAGTTTGGACAGCTTGATCAATAAGCCCCAGCATTTT; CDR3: CASSLDSLINKPQHF
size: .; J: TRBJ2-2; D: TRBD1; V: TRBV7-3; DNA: TGTGCCAGCGGAAAGACAGGGGGGACCGGGGAGCTGTTTTTT; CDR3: CASGKTGGTGELFF
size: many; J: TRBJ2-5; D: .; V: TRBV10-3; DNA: TGTGCCATCAGTGAGACCGAGACCCAGTACTTC; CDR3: CAISETETQYF
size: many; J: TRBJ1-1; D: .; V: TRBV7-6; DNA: TGTGCCAGCAGCTTAGAAAGGGGATTGGAAGCTTTCTTT; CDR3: CASSLERGLEAFF
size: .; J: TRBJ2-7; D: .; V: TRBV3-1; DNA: TGTGCCAGCAGCCAAGCAGGGGATGCCTACGAGCAGTACTTC; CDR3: CASSQAGDAYEQYF
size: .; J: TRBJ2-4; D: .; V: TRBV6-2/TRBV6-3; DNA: TGTGCCAGCAGTTACTCTGTCAAAAACATTCAGTACTTC; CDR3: CASSYSVKNIQYF
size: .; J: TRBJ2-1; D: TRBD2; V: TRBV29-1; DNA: TGCAGCGTTGGCCTTAGGTCATGGGAAGCGGGAGCAGGGGAGCAGTTCTTC; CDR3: CSVGLRSWEAGAGEQFF
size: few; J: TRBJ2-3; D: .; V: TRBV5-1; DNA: TGCGCCAGCAGTCCCGGGACATGGGGCTCGGATACGCAGTATTTT; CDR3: CASSPGTWGSDTQYF
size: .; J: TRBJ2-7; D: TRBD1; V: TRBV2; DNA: TGTGCCAGCAGGGCCGGGACAGGGTCTGTCCACGAGCAGTACTTC; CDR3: CASRAGTGSVHEQYF
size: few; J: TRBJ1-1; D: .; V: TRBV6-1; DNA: TGTGCCAGCAGTCAAACAGGGTTCGGAGCTTTCTTT; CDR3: CASSQTGFGAFF
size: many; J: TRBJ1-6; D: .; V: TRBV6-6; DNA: TGTGCCAGCAGTCGCCTGAGGGGAAATAATTCACCCCTCCACTTT; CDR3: CASSRLRGNNSPLHF
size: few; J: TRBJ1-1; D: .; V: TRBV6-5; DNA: TGTGCCAGCAGTTACTCGATTGGAATCAAGGTCAACACTGAAGCTTTCTTT; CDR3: CASSYSIGIKVNTEAFF
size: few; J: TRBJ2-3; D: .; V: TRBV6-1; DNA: TGTGCCAGCAGCCAAAGGGGGACTAGCACAGATACGCAGTATTTT; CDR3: CASSQRGTSTDTQYF
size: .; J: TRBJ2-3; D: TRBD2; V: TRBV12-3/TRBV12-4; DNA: TGTGCCAGCAGTTTCACGGGGGGGAGCACAGATACGCAGTATTTT; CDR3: CASSFTGGSTDTQYF
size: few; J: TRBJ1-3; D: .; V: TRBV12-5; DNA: TGTGCTAGTGGTTTGGTAGTAACGACTAGAATTTCTTACTCTGGAAACACCATATATTTT; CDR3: CASGLVVTTRISYSGNTIYF
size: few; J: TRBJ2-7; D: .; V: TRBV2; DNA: TGTGCCAGCCAGGGCTCCGTGGAGCAGTACTTC; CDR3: CASQGSVEQYF
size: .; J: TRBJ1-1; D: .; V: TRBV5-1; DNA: TGCGCCAGCAGCTTGGCGCGGGCCAGCACTGAAGCTTTCTTT; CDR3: CASSLARASTEAFF
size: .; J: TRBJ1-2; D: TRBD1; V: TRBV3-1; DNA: TGTGCCAGCAGCCAAGATGACAGGGGCAGCTATGGCTACACCTTC; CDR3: CASSQDDRGSYGYTF
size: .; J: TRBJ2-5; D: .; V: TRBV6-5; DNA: TGTGCCAGCAGTCAGAGAGAGACCCAGTACTTC; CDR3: CASSQRETQYF
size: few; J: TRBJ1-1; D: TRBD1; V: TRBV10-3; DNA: TGTGCCATCAGTATACAGGGGGCGGACACTGAAGCTTTCTTT; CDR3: CAISIQGADTEAFF
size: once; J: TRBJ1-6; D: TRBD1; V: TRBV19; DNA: TGTGCCAGTGGTACCGGGACAGGGTTGAGAAGGTCACCCCTCCACTTT; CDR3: CASGTGTGLRRSPLHF
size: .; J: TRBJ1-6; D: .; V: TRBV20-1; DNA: TGCAGTGCTAGTCCCTTGGGGACCCCGAGGAATTCACCCCTCCACTTT; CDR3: CSASPLGTPRNSPLHF
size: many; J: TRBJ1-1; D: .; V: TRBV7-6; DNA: TGTGCCAGCAGCTTAGGGCAGAAGAACACTGAAGCTTTCTTT; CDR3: CASSLGQKNTEAFF
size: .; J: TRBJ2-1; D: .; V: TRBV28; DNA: TGTGCCAGCAGTCCTAATTTCTCTGAGCAGTTCTTC; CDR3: CASSPNFSEQFF